This T cell receptor beta chain originates from a study of blood T cells in healthy people across ages. Combining a sample-barcoded 5' primer with a J-beta primer mix, a second PCR ran for roughly 7 to 11 cycles. TCRdb called the 5' RACE reads again in MiXCR, with one record for every CDR3 protein. The sample yields approximately 810,000 distinct CDR3 sequences, 29% seen once. This clonotype was recorded only once. The CDR3 spans 15 residues. CDR1 is SEHNR and CDR2 is FQNEAQ in the germline V gene (reference sequence). Between the trimmed V and J ends, which lost 1 base and 3 bases, there was a span of 13 bases.

This sequence was found in an elderly woman in good health. The specimen was blood. This chain links TRBV7-9 with TRBJ2-7, with D tentatively TRBD2 (7 bases). CDR3 DNA sequence: TGTGCCAGCAGCTTAGGGGTGGGGGGGCTCTACGAGCAGTACTTC. It codes for CASSLGVGGLYEQYF.